The clone carrying this T cell receptor beta chain has just one count. Its antigen is undetermined. The sample comes from a study of cytomegalovirus exposure and HLA in healthy donors. As for the study in general: Early released data had approximately 86 million unique TCRs, all coming from HLA-typed donors.

This PCR relied on a set of 60 Vbeta primers and 13 Jbeta primers. Generated by immunoSEQ multiplex PCR, the TCRdb table keeps only in-frame clones and is missing some. The table lists 100,000 to 150,000 clones, 75% to 90% of them singletons. General observations from the study: Altogether, 150 to 200 TCR beta chains were recorded as cytomegalovirus-associated. Across donors, most TCRs were seen rarely, yet some public ones were widespread. The classifier reportedly diagnosed cytomegalovirus status with high specificity and sensitivity.

The CDR3 totals 15 residues. From germline, CDR1 is SGHNT and CDR2 YYREEE (reference sequence). Unmatched junction bases numbered 5, after V lost 3 bases and J lost 4 bases. The sequenced sample was PBMCs. The clonotype comes from a man aged 40-49 years in good health and CMV-seronegative. The chain is built from TRBV5-4 and TRBJ2-1; 9 positions agree with TRBD1. Written as DNA, the CDR3 is TGTGCCAGCAGCTCGGGACAGGGAAATTACAATGAGCAGTTCTTC. Its translation: CASSSGQGNYNEQFF.